This passage covers 8 T cell receptor beta chains from one sample sequenced in a study of blood T cell repertoires in COVID-19. TCRdb's copy holds only in-frame clones and misses some; the assay was immunoSEQ multiplex PCR. The top ten hold roughly 4.3% of the sample, which has hundreds of thousands of clones, more than 70% seen once. The sequenced sample consisted of PBMCs or T cells enriched from blood (not recorded which). The receptors here all came from a man aged 25 to 40 with acute COVID-19.

The chain is built from TRBV3-1 (or the pseudogene TRBV3-2) and TRBJ1-2; perhaps TRBD1 as D (6 bases). V dropped 3 bases and J dropped 0 bases, with 20 bases sitting between them. Germline V gives CDR1 LGHDT, CDR2 YNNKEL (reference sequence). The CDR3 runs 18 residues. The CDR3 sequence: CASSHFLPTGAANYGYTF. CDR3 DNA sequence: TGTGCCAGCAGCCATTTCCTCCCGACAGGAGCTGCTAACTATGGCTACACCTTC.

The chain joins TRBV6-4 to TRBJ2-7, with TRBD1 as a possible D gene (7 bases). This CDR3 contains 12 residues. The germline V gene encodes CDR1 MRHNA and CDR2 SNTAGT. V shed 8 bases and J shed 3 bases, with 11 bases lying between them. The CDR3 bases are TGTGCCAGCGCAGGGGGGTTCTACGAGCAGTACTTC. Protein: CASAGGFYEQYF.

This sequence joins TRBV10-3 and TRBJ2-3; perhaps TRBD1 as D (5 bases). The V end lost 1 base, the J end lost 2 bases, and 10 bases lay between the germline ends. This CDR3 contains 15 residues. Germline assignment: CDR1 ENHRY and CDR2 SYGVKD. In nucleotides, the CDR3 is TGTGCCATCAGTGAGTATGACAGTTCCACAGATACGCAGTATTTT. Translated, it gives CAISEYDSSTDTQYF.

The chain recombines TRBV10-3 with TRBJ1-2, with a tentative D call TRBD1 (5 bases). CDR1 is ENHRY, CDR2 SYGVKD, per germline. The V gene lost 5 bases and the J gene lost 6 bases, with 7 bases spanning the gap. The CDR3 sequence is 11 residues long. This chain's CDR3 is CAISTGDGYTF. DNA of the CDR3: TGTGCCATCAGTACGGGGGATGGCTACACCTTC.

This clone was counted once. An end of the junction does not agree with germline; a read error may underlie this. The V and J genes are TRBV13 and TRBJ1-1; the D gene is possibly TRBD1 (5 bases). Germline CDR1 reads PRHDT; CDR2 reads FYEKMQ (reference sequence). The CDR3 runs 15 residues. The CDR3 here is CASSLGRFSGTEAFF. CDR3 DNA sequence: TGTGCCAGCAGCCTAGGTAGGTTCTCAGGGACTGAAGCTTTCTTT.

The chain couples TRBV5-1 to TRBJ2-7; tentative D call: TRBD2 (5 bases). This CDR3 contains 14 residues. Trimming removed 0 bases from V and 3 bases from J, with 10 bases in between. Per germline, CDR1 SGHRS and CDR2 YFSETQ. The CDR3 reads CASSLEGSIYEQYF. DNA of the CDR3: TGCGCCAGCAGCTTGGAAGGGAGCATCTACGAGCAGTACTTC.

The gene calls are TRBV24-1 and TRBJ2-3; 7 bases align to TRBD1. CDR1 is KGHDR and CDR2 is SFDVKD in the germline V gene. The V and J ends lost 7 bases and 4 bases, in that order; junction bases with no gene match: 1. CDR3 length equals 12 residues. The CDR3 coding sequence is TGTGCCACCAGCGACAGGGCAGATACGCAGTATTTT. It yields the protein CATSDRADTQYF.

V usage is TRBV6-1 and J usage is TRBJ1-5; D remains unclear. Germline CDR1 and CDR2: MNHNS and SASEGT. V was shortened by 3 bases and J by 3 bases, with 12 bases between the two germline ends. This CDR3 comprises 15 residues. CDR3 nucleotides: TGTGCCAGCAGTGAGGGAGGCGGCCCCAATCAGCCCCAGCATTTT. The encoded protein is CASSEGGGPNQPQHF.